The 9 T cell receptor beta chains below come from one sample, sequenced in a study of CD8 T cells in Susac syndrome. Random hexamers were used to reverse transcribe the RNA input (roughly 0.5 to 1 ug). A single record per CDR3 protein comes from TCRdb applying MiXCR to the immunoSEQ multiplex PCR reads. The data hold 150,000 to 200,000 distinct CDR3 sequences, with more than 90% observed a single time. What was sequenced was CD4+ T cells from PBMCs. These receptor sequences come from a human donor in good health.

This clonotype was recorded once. The DNA of the CDR3 is TGTGCCAGCAGCCGGGGACAGGGAATCGGCTACACCTTC. This sequence encodes CASSRGQGIGYTF. The rearrangement links TRBV7-9 to TRBJ1-2; TRBD1 agrees at 9 bases. Looked up from germline, CDR1 is SEHNR and CDR2 is FQNEAQ (reference sequence). The CDR3 sequence is 13 residues long. The trim removed 5 bases at V and 8 bases at J, leaving 6 bases unmatched.

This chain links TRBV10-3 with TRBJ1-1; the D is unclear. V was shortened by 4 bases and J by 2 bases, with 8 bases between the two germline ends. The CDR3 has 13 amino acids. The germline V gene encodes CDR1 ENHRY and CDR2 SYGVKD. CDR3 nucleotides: TGTGCCATCAGTGTAAACAGTAACACTGAAGCTTTCTTT. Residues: CAISVNSNTEAFF.

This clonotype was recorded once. The CDR3 is CSAPTGSTDTQYF. The CDR3 region has the DNA TGCAGTGCGCCGACAGGAAGCACAGATACGCAGTATTTT. The chain carries TRBV20-1 and TRBJ2-3, with D possibly TRBD1 on 6 matching bases. Trimming pared 6 bases from V and 0 bases from J, leaving 10 bases between. This CDR3 comprises 13 residues. The germline gives CDR1 DFQATT, CDR2 SNEGSKA (reference sequence).

The DNA of the CDR3 is TGTGCCAGCAGCAGCCAGGGAGAGACCGGGGAGCTGTTTTTT. It translates to CASSSQGETGELFF. This chain uses TRBV3-1 with TRBJ2-2; D is possibly TRBD1 or TRBD2 (5 bases each). The ends were cut back, 5 bases at V and 5 bases at J, with 12 bases in the middle. The germline gives CDR1 LGHDT, CDR2 YNNKEL (reference sequence). The length of the CDR3 is 14 residues.

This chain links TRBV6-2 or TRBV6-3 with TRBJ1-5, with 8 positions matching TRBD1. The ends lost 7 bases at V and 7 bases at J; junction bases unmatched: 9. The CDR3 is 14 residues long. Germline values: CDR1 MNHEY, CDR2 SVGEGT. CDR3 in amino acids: CASTTGTGFQPQHF. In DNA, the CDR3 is TGTGCCAGCACCACCGGGACAGGTTTCCAGCCCCAGCATTTT.

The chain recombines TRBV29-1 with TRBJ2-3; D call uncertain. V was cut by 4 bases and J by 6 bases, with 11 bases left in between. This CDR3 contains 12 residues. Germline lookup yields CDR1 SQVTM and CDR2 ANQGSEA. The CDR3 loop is CSVVSMVDTQYF. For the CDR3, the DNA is TGCAGCGTTGTGTCAATGGTCGATACGCAGTATTTT.

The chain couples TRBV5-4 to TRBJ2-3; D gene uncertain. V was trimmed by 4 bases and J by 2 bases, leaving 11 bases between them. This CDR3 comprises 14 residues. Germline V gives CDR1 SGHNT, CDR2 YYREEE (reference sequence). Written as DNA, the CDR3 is TGTGCCAGCAGCCCCAGTAAATACACAGATACGCAGTATTTT. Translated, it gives CASSPSKYTDTQYF.

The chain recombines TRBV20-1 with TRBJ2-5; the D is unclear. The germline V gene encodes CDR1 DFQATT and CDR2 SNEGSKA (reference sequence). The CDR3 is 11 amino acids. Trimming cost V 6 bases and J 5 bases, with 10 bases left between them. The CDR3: CSAKQWETQYF. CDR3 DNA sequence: TGCAGTGCAAAGCAGTGGGAGACCCAGTACTTC.

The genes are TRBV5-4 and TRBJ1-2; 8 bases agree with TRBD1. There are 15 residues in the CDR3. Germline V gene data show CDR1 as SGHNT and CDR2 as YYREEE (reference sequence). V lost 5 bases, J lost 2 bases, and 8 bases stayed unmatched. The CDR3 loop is CASRSVGDRNYGYTF. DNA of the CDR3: TGTGCCAGCAGGTCGGTGGGGGACAGGAACTATGGCTACACCTTC.